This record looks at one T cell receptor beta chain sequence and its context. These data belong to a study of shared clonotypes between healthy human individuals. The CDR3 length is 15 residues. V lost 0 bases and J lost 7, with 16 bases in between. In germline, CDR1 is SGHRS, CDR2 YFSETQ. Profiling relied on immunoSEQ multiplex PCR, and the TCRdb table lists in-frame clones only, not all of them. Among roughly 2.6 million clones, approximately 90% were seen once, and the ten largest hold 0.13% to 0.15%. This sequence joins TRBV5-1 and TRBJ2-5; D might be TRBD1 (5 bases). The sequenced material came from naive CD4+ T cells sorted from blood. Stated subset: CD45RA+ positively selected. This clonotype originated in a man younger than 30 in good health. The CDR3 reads CASSLEGITTRTQYF. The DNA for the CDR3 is TGCGCCAGCAGCTTGGAGGGGATTACGACACGGACCCAGTACTTC.